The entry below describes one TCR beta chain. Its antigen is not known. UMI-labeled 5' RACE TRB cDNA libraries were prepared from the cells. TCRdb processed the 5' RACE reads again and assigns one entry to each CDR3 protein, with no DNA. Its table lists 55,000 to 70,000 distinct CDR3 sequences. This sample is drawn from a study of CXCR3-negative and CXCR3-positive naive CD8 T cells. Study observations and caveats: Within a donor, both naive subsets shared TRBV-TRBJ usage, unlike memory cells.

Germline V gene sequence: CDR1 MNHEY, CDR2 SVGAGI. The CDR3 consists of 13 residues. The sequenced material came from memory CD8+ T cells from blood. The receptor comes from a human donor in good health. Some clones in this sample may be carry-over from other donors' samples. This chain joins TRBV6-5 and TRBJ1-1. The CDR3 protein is CASSSRRDTEAFF.